The clone carrying this T cell receptor beta chain has a handful of counts. Its antigen is not known. This sample stems from a study of identical twins. Study-level findings and limits: The study reached conclusions through statistical analysis that was cross-sectional, not following the same donors.

TCRdb reprocessed the 5' RACE reads via MiXCR and lists one record per CDR3 protein. Of some 600,000 distinct CDR3 sequences in the sample, 7.1% were seen once. Per germline, CDR1 KGHDR and CDR2 SFDVKD. The CDR3 spans 17 residues. The V and J ends lost 6 bases and 1 base, in that order; junction bases with no gene match: 5. These same records also appear under a second study, on yellow fever vaccine responses in identical twins.

What was sequenced was PBMCs. This rearrangement joins TRBV24-1 to TRBJ2-5, with 15 nucleotides matching TRBD2. The source is a woman between 18 and 29 years old in good health. The DNA for the CDR3 is TGTGCCACCAGTCCCGGACTAGCGGGAGGGCTCCAAGAGACCCAGTACTTC. This translates into CATSPGLAGGLQETQYF.